The 9 T cell receptor beta chains given below trace back to one sample, sequenced in a study of blood T cells in healthy people across ages. A second about 6 to 12 cycle PCR used barcoded and J-beta primers. TCRdb redid the calling of the 5' RACE reads with MiXCR, one entry per CDR3 protein. The repertoire holds more than 700,000 distinct CDR3 sequences, with less than 70% as singletons. The sequenced material came from blood. The receptor source for this set is a man older than 75 in good health.

The V and J genes are TRBV28 and TRBJ2-1; the match to TRBD2 covers 12 bases. Germline V CDR1 and CDR2: MDHEN, SYDVKM. With 5 bases clipped from V and 1 base from J, the junction kept 9 bases outside the gene matches. The CDR3 sequence is 18 residues long. CDR3 bases: TGTGCCAGCAGTCCAAGCGAAGGACTAGCGGGGTCCTACAATGAGCAGTTCTTC. Translated, it gives CASSPSEGLAGSYNEQFF. Together with reference TRBV28 and TRBJ2-1, the CDR3 gives the full variable domain: DVKVTQSSRYLVKRTGEKVFLECVQDMDHENMFWYRQDPGLGLRLIYFSYDVKMKEKGDIPEGYSVSREKKERFSLILESASTNQTSMYLCASSPSEGLAGSYNEQFFGPGTRLTVL.

This clonotype was seen more than once but under ten times. The chain uses TRBV12-3 or TRBV12-4 and TRBJ1-5, with a possible D match to TRBD1 (5 bases). Trimming shortened V by 6 bases and J by 3 bases, and 12 bases separated the two germline ends. The CDR3 consists of 14 residues. The CDR3 sequence is CASRRTGPNQPQHF. The CDR3 nucleotides read TGTGCCAGCAGGCGGACGGGACCCAATCAGCCCCAGCATTTT.

J is TRBJ2-5 and V is TRBV6-1; D remains ambiguous. CDR3 size: 14 residues. V was clipped by 4 bases and J by 1 base, with 10 bases between them. Germline assignment: CDR1 MNHNS and CDR2 SASEGT. CDR3 coding DNA: TGTGCCAGCAGTGCCACCTGGGGCCAAGAGACCCAGTACTTC. Its translation: CASSATWGQETQYF.

This clonotype came up a few times. The chain carries TRBV5-5 and TRBJ2-4, with 11 positions matching TRBD1. Germline loops: CDR1 SGHKS, CDR2 YYEKEE (reference sequence). The CDR3 is 19 amino acids. V lost 4 bases and J lost 3; bases outside the gene matches: 15. CDR3 in DNA: TGTGCCAGCAGCCCACCGGGACAGGGGGTAGGAGGAGGCAAAAACATTCAGTACTTC. Protein: CASSPPGQGVGGGKNIQYF.

This clonotype was seen only once. J is TRBJ1-1 and V is TRBV6-5; 7 bases align to TRBD1. Germline V gene lookup returns CDR1 MNHEY and CDR2 SVGAGI. This CDR3 is 15 amino acids long. Losses at the gene ends were 2 bases for V and 0 bases for J; bases not matched to a gene: 3. The CDR3 is CASSYGTEMNTEAFF. The CDR3 nucleotides read TGTGCCAGCAGTTACGGGACAGAAATGAACACTGAAGCTTTCTTT.

This clonotype was found a few times. The gene calls are TRBV18 and TRBJ2-5, with unresolved D. The CDR3 sequence is 13 residues long. CDR1 KGHSH and CDR2 LQKENI come from the germline V gene. Trimming stripped 4 bases from V and 0 bases from J, with 6 bases between. The CDR3: CASSRSYQETQYF. CDR3 bases: TGTGCCAGCTCACGATCCTACCAAGAGACCCAGTACTTC.

As regards this clonotype: A read error may produce the germline difference seen at one junction end. The gene calls are TRBV29-1 and TRBJ2-7; 10 positions agree with TRBD1. CDR1 SQVTM and CDR2 ANQGSEA come from the germline V gene. CDR3 size: 14 residues. As DNA, the CDR3 is TGCAGCGTCCTTCCGGGACAGGGGACCTACGAGCGGTACTTC. Translated: CSVLPGQGTYERYF.

This clonotype was seen a handful of times. The rearrangement links TRBV15 to TRBJ2-5; 9 bases match TRBD1. Germline V gives CDR1 LNHNV, CDR2 YYDKDF (reference sequence). Trimming at V came to 0 bases and at J to 5 bases, leaving 7 bases not matched to a gene. The CDR3 runs to 16 residues. This CDR3 reads CATSRDYGQGFETQYF. CDR3 in DNA: TGTGCCACCAGCAGAGATTACGGACAGGGGTTTGAGACCCAGTACTTC.

CDR3 in amino acids: CSALAGSSTDTQYF. The CDR3 DNA sequence: TGCAGTGCCTTAGCGGGGTCTAGCACAGATACGCAGTATTTT. The chain carries TRBV20-1 and TRBJ2-3; TRBD2 matches 8 bases. Germline V CDR1 and CDR2: DFQATT, SNEGSKA (reference sequence). This CDR3 has 14 residues. V was pared by 6 bases and J by 0 bases, with 5 bases of the junction left unmatched.